This TCR beta chain came from a study of radiation and T cells in renal cell carcinoma. Method: immunoSEQ multiplex PCR; TCRdb's copy keeps in-frame clones and lacks some. The table has 10,000 to 15,000 clones, roughly a third seen once. Documented treatment: 15 Gy SBRT to primary tumor, nephrectomy 4 weeks later. Nephrectomy followed 15 Gy stereotactic body radiation by 4 weeks. There are a few counts of this clone. Its antigen is still unknown. Study-wide results and limits: Dominant CDR3 motifs occupied more repertoire in irradiated than control tumors. Pretreatment tumor biopsies were lacking, so baseline clonotypes are unknown. From baseline, blood top tumor clonotypes peaked at 2 weeks post-radiation.

V was cut by 1 base and J by 4 bases, with 16 bases left in between. Germline lookup yields CDR1 SGHVS and CDR2 FNYEAQ. CDR3 length: 17 residues. The chain employs TRBV7-6 and TRBJ2-2; a possible D gene is TRBD1 (5 bases). This clonotype was obtained from a man aged 55 to 70 with renal cell carcinoma. Sequences were derived from tumor tissue, sampled from a patient whose treatment included radiotherapy and nephrectomy. The CDR3: CASSLEPQNGATGELFF. In nucleotides, the CDR3 is TGTGCCAGCAGCTTAGAACCACAGAATGGGGCCACCGGGGAGCTGTTTTTT.